This TCR beta chain is from a study of Graves' ophthalmopathy and Graves' hyperthyroidism. Germline V lookup: CDR1 MNHEY, CDR2 SVGAGI. This CDR3 has 17 residues. V was clipped by 2 bases and J by 6 bases, with 20 bases between them. This clonotype appeared once. Amplification of TCR beta CDR3 regions used RNA transcripts. First-round RT-PCR relied on HTBI primers, and a second-round multiplex PCR came next. MiXCR, run by TCRdb on the multiplex PCR reads, gives a single entry per CDR3 protein. The table lists about 160,000 distinct CDR3 sequences, 30% to 45% of them singletons. V is TRBV6-5 and J is TRBJ1-5; D unresolved. The clonotype was recovered from a woman in her thirties or forties with Graves' ophthalmopathy. The sample was peripheral blood. In DNA form, the CDR3 reads TGTGCCAGCAGTTACGCTGCGCCCCCTTCCTCCACTCAGCCCCAGCATTTT. Amino acid sequence: CASSYAAPPSSTQPQHF.